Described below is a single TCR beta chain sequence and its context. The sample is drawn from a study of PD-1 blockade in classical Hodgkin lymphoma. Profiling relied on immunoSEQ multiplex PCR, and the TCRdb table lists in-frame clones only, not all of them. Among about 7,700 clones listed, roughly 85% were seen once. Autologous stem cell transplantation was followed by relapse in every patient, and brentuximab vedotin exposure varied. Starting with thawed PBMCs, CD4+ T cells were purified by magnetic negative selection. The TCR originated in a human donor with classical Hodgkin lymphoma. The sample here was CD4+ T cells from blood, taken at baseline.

This CDR3 is CASSVRTENTEAFF. In DNA form, the CDR3 reads TGTGCCAGCAGTGTCCGGACAGAGAACACTGAAGCTTTCTTT. This sequence joins TRBV2 and TRBJ1-1; possibly TRBD1 for D (6 bases). The CDR3 sequence is 14 residues long. Germline CDR1 is SNHLY and CDR2 is FYNNEI. V was trimmed by 4 bases and J by 1 base, leaving 10 bases between them.